These 22 T cell receptor beta chains were all obtained from the same sample, sequenced in a study of immune characterization of retroperitoneal liposarcoma. A single record per CDR3 protein comes from TCRdb applying MiXCR to the PCR reads. The table lists some 2,900 distinct CDR3 sequences, less than 55% of them singletons, with over 35% in the top ten. Source material: tumor tissue. The receptor set was obtained from a male donor with retroperitoneal liposarcoma.

Only a few counts were recorded for this clonotype. V usage is TRBV5-1 and J usage is TRBJ2-1; D not resolved. CDR1 and CDR2 (germline): SGHRS, YFSETQ. The V and J ends lost 2 bases and 6 bases respectively, with 12 bases between them. The CDR3 has 14 residues. The CDR3 sequence: CASSFNPGLNEQFF. The CDR3 DNA reads as TGCGCCAGCAGCTTTAACCCGGGTCTCAATGAGCAGTTCTTC.

The V call is TRBV6-1, the J call TRBJ1-1, with unresolved D. Germline loops: CDR1 MNHNS, CDR2 SASEGT. V shed 2 bases and J shed 2 bases, with 9 bases lying between them. This CDR3 contains 14 residues. The CDR3 loop reads CASSELVLNTEAFF. CDR3 in DNA: TGTGCCAGCAGTGAACTGGTGTTAAACACTGAAGCTTTCTTT.

The CDR3 coding sequence is TGTGCCAGCAGCAGACTAGCGGGCGACACAGATACGCAGTATTTT. This codes for CASSRLAGDTDTQYF. V and J are TRBV6-8 and TRBJ2-3; 10 bases fit TRBD2. V shed 6 bases and J 2 bases; nucleotides not matched to a gene: 5. The CDR3 is made up of 15 amino acids. Germline V lookup: CDR1 MNHGY, CDR2 SAAAGT.

The chain carries TRBV12-3 or TRBV12-4 and TRBJ2-1; TRBD1 aligns across 10 bases. J gave up 9 bases and V 6 bases, and 8 bases lay outside the gene matches. The CDR3 is 14 amino acids. CDR3 coding DNA: TGTGCCAGCAGGCCGGGACAGGGGCCTAGTGAGCAGTTCTTC. Its protein product is CASRPGQGPSEQFF.

The rearrangement joins TRBV7-6 to TRBJ2-1, with D hard to call. The end of the DNA aligns better with TRBJ2-5, so the J call may be wrong. This CDR3 contains 13 residues. Germline CDR1 reads SGHVS; CDR2 reads FNYEAQ. DNA for the CDR3: TGTGCCAGCAGCTTAGACTTGGAGGAGACCCAGTACTTC. Translating gives CASSLDLEETQYF.

This chain uses TRBV6-6 with TRBJ2-5; the match to TRBD2 covers 7 bases. Germline assignment: CDR1 MNHNY and CDR2 SVGAGI (reference sequence). CDR3 length equals 16 residues. Germline trimming cut 5 bases from V and 1 base from J; bases unmatched to any gene: 10. The CDR3: CASSVLVREAQETQYF. The CDR3, as DNA: TGTGCCAGCAGTGTGTTAGTTCGGGAGGCCCAAGAGACCCAGTACTTC.

This clonotype counts as hyperexpanded. The gene calls are TRBV6-1 and TRBJ2-5; D might be TRBD1 (6 bases). CDR1 and CDR2 from the germline V gene are MNHNS and SASEGT. Trimming took off 2 bases at V and 3 bases at J, with 16 bases between the two ends. The CDR3 is 16 residues long. The CDR3 protein is CASSEFGRGVEETQYF. The DNA of the CDR3 is TGTGCCAGCAGTGAATTTGGCAGGGGAGTCGAAGAGACCCAGTACTTC.

The chain has TRBV7-6 and TRBJ1-6, with 7 bases fitting TRBD1. J gave up 6 bases and V 5 bases, and 1 base lay outside the gene matches. This CDR3 region has 13 residues. Germline V gives CDR1 SGHVS, CDR2 FNYEAQ. CDR3 sequence: CASSPGGNSPLHF. The CDR3 region has the DNA TGTGCCAGCAGCCCAGGGGGTAATTCACCCCTCCACTTT.

The chain carries TRBV6-5 and TRBJ2-1; TRBD2 agrees at 8 bases. The CDR3 has 15 amino acids. Germline CDR1 reads MNHEY; CDR2 reads SVGAGI. V dropped 2 bases and J dropped 10; count of bases not matched to a gene: 10. The CDR3 loop is CASSYAREGNYEQFF. As DNA, the CDR3 is TGTGCCAGCAGTTACGCTCGGGAGGGCAACTACGAGCAGTTCTTC.

The chain is built from TRBV12-3 or TRBV12-4 and TRBJ2-1; 9 bases match TRBD2. The DNA end lines up better with TRBJ2-7; the J call may be wrong. This CDR3 has 15 amino acids. In DNA, the CDR3 is TGTGCCAGCAGTTTAGCTAGCGGGAGTCTCGGCGAGCAGTACTTC. Its protein product is CASSLASGSLGEQYF.

The chain couples TRBV6-5 to TRBJ2-5; 12 nucleotides line up with TRBD2. The CDR3 loop spans 14 amino acids. Germline CDR1 reads MNHEY; CDR2 reads SVGAGI. V trimming: 7 bases; J trimming: 3 bases; junction bases outside the gene matches: 3. CDR3 residues: CASNLAGGEETQYF. The CDR3 DNA reads as TGTGCCAGCAACCTAGCGGGGGGGGAAGAGACCCAGTACTTC.

By proportion, this clonotype is medium-sized (0.01 to 0.1%). CDR3 sequence reads: CASSLGRSETQYF. The CDR3 DNA is TGTGCCAGCAGCTTGGGAAGGTCGGAGACCCAGTACTTC. The chain employs TRBV11-2 and TRBJ2-5; no clear D gene. Trimming removed 3 bases at V and 5 bases at J, with 10 bases between. The CDR3 is made up of 13 amino acids. Germline CDR1 reads SGHAT; CDR2 reads FQNNGV. The full variable domain, with the rest looked up from reference TRBV11-2 and TRBJ2-5, is EAGVAQSPRYKIIEKRQSVAFWCNPISGHATLYWYQQILGQGPKLLIQFQNNGVVDDSQLPKDRFSAERLKGVDSTLKIQPAKLEDSAVYLCASSLGRSETQYFGPGTRLLVL.

The V and J genes are TRBV12-3 or TRBV12-4 and TRBJ2-1; 8 bases agree with TRBD2. The J call may be in error: the DNA end matches TRBJ2-7 better. This CDR3 has 13 amino acids. The CDR3 reads CASMRAGAYEQYF. The DNA of the CDR3 is TGTGCCAGCATGCGAGCGGGAGCCTACGAGCAGTACTTC.

The rearrangement links TRBV6-8 to TRBJ1-5; maybe TRBD1 (6 bases). Germline CDR1 reads MNHGY; CDR2 reads SAAAGT. The CDR3 extends over 15 amino acids. The V end was cut by 6 bases, the J end by 3 bases, with 15 bases between. The CDR3, as DNA: TGTGCCAGCAGAGACAGTAACAGGGCCAATCAGCCCCAGCATTTT. This translates into CASRDSNRANQPQHF.

Judged by abundance, this clonotype is medium-sized. This chain connects TRBV27 to TRBJ2-5; possible D gene TRBD1, 5 bases. V was trimmed by 6 bases and J by 2 bases, leaving 10 bases between them. The CDR3 is 13 amino acids. Looked up from germline, CDR1 is MNHEY and CDR2 is SMNVEV (reference sequence). In nucleotides, the CDR3 is TGTGCCAGCAGCCACCGACAGCAAGAGACCCAGTACTTC. Amino acids: CASSHRQQETQYF.

V and J are TRBV12-3 or TRBV12-4 and TRBJ2-1; TRBD1 is a possible D gene (5 bases). The J call is uncertain, as TRBJ2-7 better fits the DNA end. The CDR3 runs 15 residues. The CDR3 DNA sequence: TGTGCCAGCAGTTTTAACCCAGGCCAGGGCTACGAGCAGTACTTC. It codes for CASSFNPGQGYEQYF.

This sequence joins TRBV6-1 and TRBJ2-5, with no clear D. Germline V lookup: CDR1 MNHNS, CDR2 SASEGT. The V end was cut by 6 bases, the J end by 11 bases, with 19 bases between. The CDR3 loop spans 13 amino acids. The CDR3 DNA reads TGTGCCAGCAGAACACTCGGGCGGTATGAGCAGTACTTC. Protein: CASRTLGRYEQYF.

This sequence joins TRBV27 and TRBJ2-1, with 12 bases aligning to TRBD2. This CDR3 comprises 16 residues. Trimming removed 5 bases from V and 4 bases from J; junction bases left unmatched: 6. The V gene's germline CDR1 is MNHEY and CDR2 SMNVEV (reference sequence). CDR3 protein: CASSTGLAGRYNEQFF. The CDR3 bases are TGTGCCAGCAGTACCGGACTAGCGGGAAGGTACAATGAGCAGTTCTTC.

The rearrangement uses TRBV4-3 and TRBJ2-1; D may be TRBD1 or TRBD2 (5 bases each). V was shortened by 1 base and J by 10 bases, with 20 bases between the two germline ends. The V gene's germline CDR1 is LGHNA and CDR2 YSLEER. The CDR3 totals 16 residues. CDR3 bases: TGCGCCAGCAGCCAAGGAATTGGGGGAGTGAACTACGAGCAGTTCTTC. It translates to CASSQGIGGVNYEQFF.

The chain recombines TRBV28 with TRBJ1-6, with D possibly being TRBD1 (6 bases). Trimming cost V 2 bases and J 4 bases, with 12 bases left between them. The CDR3 has 16 residues. Per the germline V gene, CDR1 is MDHEN and CDR2 is SYDVKM. The CDR3 nucleotides are TGTGCCAGCAGTTTAGTCAGGAGGGGGTATAATTCACCCCTCCACTTT. It encodes CASSLVRRGYNSPLHF.

The chain uses TRBV7-2 and TRBJ2-5; D may correspond to TRBD1 or TRBD2 (5 bases each). The closer fit of TRBJ2-1 to the DNA end suggests the J call may be wrong. The CDR3 spans 17 residues. CDR1 is SGHTA and CDR2 is FQGNSA in the germline V gene. The chain's CDR3 is CASSPTNTEEQGETQFF. CDR3 nucleotide sequence: TGTGCCAGCAGCCCCACGAACACGGAGGAGCAGGGAGAGACCCAGTTCTTC.

In its sample, this clonotype was seen a few times. The chain joins TRBV6-8 to TRBJ2-6, with D hard to call. Trimming shortened V by 11 bases and J by 0 bases, and 8 bases separated the two germline ends. This CDR3 is built from 13 residues. Germline assignment: CDR1 MNHGY and CDR2 SAAAGT. The CDR3 DNA reads TGTGCCGTTACGACCTCTGGGGCCAACGTCCTGACTTTC. Translation gives CAVTTSGANVLTF.